This entry describes one TCR beta chain. Antigen: not known. This record comes from a study of T-cell memory formation after mild COVID-19. At the level of the study: Each donor largely had its own TCR clusters.

The TCR alpha and TCR beta cDNA libraries, bearing sample barcodes and UMIs, were generated by 5'RACE using constant-segment primers. From the 5' RACE reads, TCRdb called clonotypes with MiXCR, one entry per CDR3 protein. This sample has about 560,000 distinct CDR3 sequences, with 15% to 20% found just once. Germline assignment: CDR1 SGHTA and CDR2 FQGTGA. This CDR3 is built from 16 residues. V lost 0 bases and J lost 1, with 10 bases in between. Overall study results and limits: Among CD4+ contracting clones, most were CM and EM, and CD8+ ones EMRA. Memory cells collected pre-infection included some clones that later responded, suggesting cross-reactive memory joined.

Specimen: PBMCs or a T cell subset sorted from them (not recorded which). This TCR derives from an adult woman who had mild COVID-19 (a few samples of this study predate the infection). Cell type and time point are not known. The V gene is TRBV7-3, the J gene TRBJ2-1; D is uncertain. The CDR3 DNA follows: TGTGCCAGCAGCTTAACGGCGACGGCTTCCTACAATGAGCAGTTCTTC. Translating gives CASSLTATASYNEQFF.